The clone carrying this T cell receptor (beta chain) has a handful of counts. Assay used: immunoSEQ multiplex PCR; TCRdb lists only in-frame clones, some missing. The sample shows some 120,000 clones, about nine tenths of them seen only once. Deletions cut 0 bases from V and 8 bases from J, with 10 bases between. CDR1 is MNHNS and CDR2 is SASEGT in the germline V gene. The CDR3 runs to 13 residues. These data belong to a study of blood T cell repertoires in COVID-19. At the level of the study: Both acute and convalescent COVID-19 samples were obtained from the United States, Italy and Spain.

The chain has TRBV6-1 and TRBJ1-2; tentative D call: TRBD1 (5 bases). Sequencing was performed on peripheral blood. The source of this sequence is a human donor with active COVID-19. The donor label of this sample is uncertain. DNA for the CDR3: TGTGCCAGCAGTGAAGCAGGGGTGAGAGGCTACACCTTC. Translated: CASSEAGVRGYTF.